The present TCR beta chain was sequenced within a study of graft-versus-host responses after intestinal transplantation. Background on the study: Recipients obtained multivisceral, liver-intestinal, or isolated intestinal transplants.

The method was immunoSEQ multiplex PCR; TCRdb's version includes in-frame clones alone and lacks a portion of them. The sample contains roughly 98,000 clones, approximately 92% of which appear only once. About this clone itself: Its antigen is as yet unknown.

The germline V and J ends were trimmed by 4 bases and 2 bases, with 12 bases remaining between them. CDR3 length: 16 residues. Germline V gives CDR1 SEHNR, CDR2 FQNEAQ (reference sequence). The chain combines TRBV7-9 with TRBJ1-6, with a weak D call TRBD1 (5 bases). The TCR comes from a human donor who was the organ donor for an intestinal transplant. This material consisted of unstimulated CD8+ T cells sorted from spleen or lymph node cells, taken before transplant. CDR3 DNA sequence: TGTGCCAGCAGCTGGGGGGTCATTCCCTATAATTCACCCCTCCACTTT. This sequence encodes CASSWGVIPYNSPLHF.